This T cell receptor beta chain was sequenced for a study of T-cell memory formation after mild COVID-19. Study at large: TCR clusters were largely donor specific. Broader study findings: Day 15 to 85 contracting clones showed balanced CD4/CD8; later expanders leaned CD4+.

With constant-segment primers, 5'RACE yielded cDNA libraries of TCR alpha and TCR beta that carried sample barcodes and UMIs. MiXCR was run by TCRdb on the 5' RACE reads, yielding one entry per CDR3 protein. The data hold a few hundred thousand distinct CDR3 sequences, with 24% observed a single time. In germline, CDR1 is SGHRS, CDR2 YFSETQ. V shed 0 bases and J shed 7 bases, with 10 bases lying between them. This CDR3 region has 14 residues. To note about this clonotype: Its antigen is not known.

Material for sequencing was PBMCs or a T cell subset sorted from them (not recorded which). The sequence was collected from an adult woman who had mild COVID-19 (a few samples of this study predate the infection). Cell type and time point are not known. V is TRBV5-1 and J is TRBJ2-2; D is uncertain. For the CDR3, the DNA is TGCGCCAGCAGCTTGGGGGCTCGATTCGGGGAGCTGTTTTTT. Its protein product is CASSLGARFGELFF.